These 7 T cell receptor beta chains were sequenced from one sample in a study of T-cell memory formation after mild COVID-19. TCRdb reprocessed the 5' RACE reads with MiXCR, giving one entry per CDR3 protein. The top ten clones hold around 7.7% of a sample with 450,000 to 650,000 distinct CDR3 sequences, less than 25% of them seen once. The source material was PBMCs or a T cell subset sorted from them (not recorded which). These receptors all stem from an adult woman who had mild COVID-19 (a few samples of this study predate the infection). Cell type and time point are not known.

This chain connects TRBV13 to TRBJ2-7; D is undetermined. V was pared by 5 bases and J by 2 bases, with 10 bases between. Germline V gene lookup returns CDR1 PRHDT and CDR2 FYEKMQ (reference sequence). This CDR3 comprises 13 residues. CDR3 loop: CASSMALAYEQYF. The CDR3 DNA follows: TGTGCCAGCAGCATGGCCCTAGCCTACGAGCAGTACTTC.

V is TRBV5-1 and J is TRBJ2-7, with D possibly being TRBD1 or TRBD2 (6 bases each). V shed 3 bases and J shed 5 bases, with 12 bases lying between them. The length of the CDR3 is 13 residues. From germline, CDR1 is SGHRS and CDR2 YFSETQ. In DNA, the CDR3 is TGCGCCAGCAGCTATGGGGGGCTTCACGAGCAGTACTTC. Translation gives CASSYGGLHEQYF.

CDR3 sequence: CSARELQGPYEQYF. The CDR3 nucleotides are TGCAGTGCTAGAGAACTTCAGGGACCCTACGAGCAGTACTTC. This chain uses TRBV20-1 with TRBJ2-7; D is tentatively TRBD1 or TRBD2 (5 bases each). Per germline, CDR1 DFQATT and CDR2 SNEGSKA (reference sequence). The CDR3 runs to 14 residues. Trimming removed 0 bases from V and 2 bases from J, with 11 bases in between.

The CDR3 bases are TGTGCCAGCAGCCCGGGGGGTGGGACAGGGACGAACACTGAAGCTTTCTTT. Protein product: CASSPGGGTGTNTEAFF. The V call is TRBV7-9, the J call TRBJ1-1; TRBD1 matches at 9 bases. Germline assignment: CDR1 SEHNR and CDR2 FQNEAQ (reference sequence). This CDR3 has 17 residues. V was clipped by 5 bases and J by 1 base; unmatched bases: 11. Complete variable domain (other parts from reference TRBV7-9 and TRBJ1-1): DTGVSQNPRHKITKRGQNVTFRCDPISEHNRLYWYRQTLGQGPEFLTYFQNEAQLEKSRLLSDRFSAERPKGSFSTLEIQRTEQGDSAMYLCASSPGGGTGTNTEAFFGQGTRLTVV.

This clonotype was observed many times. This chain links TRBV6-2 or TRBV6-3 with TRBJ2-1; 9 nucleotides align to TRBD1. Germline V CDR1 and CDR2: MNHEY, SVGEGT. The CDR3 consists of 14 residues. The ends lost 5 bases at V and 8 bases at J; junction bases unmatched: 7. The CDR3 bases are TGTGCCAGCAGTCCAACAGGGGGCTTGGATGAGCAGTTCTTC. The encoded protein is CASSPTGGLDEQFF.

The CDR3 coding sequence is TGTGCCAGCAGCTTAGAAGTAGGGGGGGGGCCCTACGAGCAGTACTTC. It codes for CASSLEVGGGPYEQYF. The rearrangement joins TRBV7-8 to TRBJ2-7; TRBD2 is a possible D gene (7 bases). The V and J ends lost 1 base and 2 bases respectively, with 15 bases between them. The CDR3 consists of 16 residues. The germline CDR1 and CDR2 sequences are SGHVS and FQNEAQ.

J is TRBJ2-6 and V is TRBV6-1, with D perhaps matching TRBD2 (6 bases). The V and J ends lost 9 bases and 6 bases respectively, with 15 bases between them. The germline gives CDR1 MNHNS, CDR2 SASEGT. This CDR3 region has 14 residues. The CDR3 nucleotides are TGTGCCAGGCCTTCGGGGGTGGAGGCCAACGTCCTGACTTTC. Translation: CARPSGVEANVLTF.